This T cell receptor (beta chain) came from a study of T cells after yellow fever vaccination. This clonotype was counted at least ten times. Deletions cut 5 bases from V and 6 bases from J, with 9 bases between. The CDR3 length is 11 residues. Per germline, CDR1 DFQATT and CDR2 SNEGSKA (reference sequence). TCRdb itself ran the 5' RACE reads through MiXCR, one entry per CDR3 protein. The table has 320,000 or so distinct CDR3 sequences, roughly 8.4% seen once. The material was PBMCs, obtained approximately 40 days after the first yellow fever vaccination. The TCR comes from a man between 18 and 29 years old who received the YFV17D yellow fever vaccine. The genes are TRBV20-1 and TRBJ2-3, with D perhaps TRBD1 (5 bases). The CDR3 DNA reads TGCAGTGCTCTACCAGGGGATACGCAGTATTTT. Amino acid sequence: CSALPGDTQYF.